The next 26 T cell receptor beta chains were all read from a single sample in a study of CD8 T cells in Susac syndrome. Random hexamers primed reverse transcription of about 0.5 to 1 ug RNA. In TCRdb, the immunoSEQ multiplex PCR reads were re-called with MiXCR into one record per CDR3 protein. This table holds 250,000 or so distinct CDR3 sequences, 90% to 95% found once. Sequencing used CD4+ T cells from PBMCs. Source of these receptors: a human donor with multiple sclerosis.

This clonotype appeared once. CDR3 sequence (DNA): TGTGCCAGCCGTCGGACAGAAGAGACCCAGTACTTC. Residues: CASRRTEETQYF. V gene TRBV6-5 combines with J gene TRBJ2-5; possibly TRBD1 for D (6 bases). The CDR3 consists of 12 residues. Germline CDR1 and CDR2: MNHEY and SVGAGI. Trimming took off 8 bases at V and 3 bases at J, with 10 bases between the two ends.

The chain joins TRBV11-2 to TRBJ1-1; 8 bases agree with TRBD1. Trimming removed 5 bases from V and 4 bases from J; junction bases left unmatched: 9. CDR3 length equals 15 residues. Germline V gene data show CDR1 as SGHAT and CDR2 as FQNNGV. The CDR3 here is CASSLPSDRGTEAFF. As DNA, the CDR3 is TGTGCCAGCAGCCTGCCCTCTGACAGGGGCACTGAAGCTTTCTTT. The full variable domain, in which reference TRBV11-2 and TRBJ1-1 provide the parts outside the CDR3, is EAGVAQSPRYKIIEKRQSVAFWCNPISGHATLYWYQQILGQGPKLLIQFQNNGVVDDSQLPKDRFSAERLKGVDSTLKIQPAKLEDSAVYLCASSLPSDRGTEAFFGQGTRLTVV.

This chain joins TRBV15 and TRBJ1-1, with D uncertain. V was cut by 0 bases and J by 3 bases, with 14 bases left in between. Germline CDR1 LNHNV, CDR2 YYDKDF (reference sequence). The CDR3 runs to 16 residues. The CDR3 sequence is CATSRDREGRDTEAFF. The CDR3, as DNA: TGTGCCACCAGCAGAGATCGAGAGGGAAGGGACACTGAAGCTTTCTTT.

The chain employs TRBV3-1 and TRBJ1-3; 8 nucleotides align to TRBD1. Germline CDR1 and CDR2: LGHDT and YNNKEL (reference sequence). Trimming at V came to 0 bases and at J to 4 bases, leaving 14 bases not matched to a gene. CDR3 length: 19 amino acids. The CDR3 nucleotides read TGTGCCAGCAGCCAAGAATCCCCCTTCGGACAGGGAACCGGAAACACCATATATTTT. Amino acids: CASSQESPFGQGTGNTIYF.

V and J are TRBV25-1 and TRBJ1-1; D may be TRBD1 (6 bases). This CDR3 comprises 14 residues. Trimming pared 4 bases from V and 3 bases from J, leaving 12 bases between. Germline lookup yields CDR1 MGHDK and CDR2 SYGVNS. CDR3 sequence: CASSGGGGYTEAFF. In DNA form, the CDR3 reads TGTGCCAGCAGTGGGGGGGGCGGGTACACTGAAGCTTTCTTT.

Only a few counts were recorded for this clonotype. CDR3 region: CASSLVPDTQYF. CDR3 in DNA: TGCGCCAGCAGCTTGGTTCCAGATACGCAGTATTTT. This chain links TRBV5-1 with TRBJ2-3; no clear D. Germline V gives CDR1 SGHRS, CDR2 YFSETQ. The V and J ends lost 0 bases and 4 bases respectively, with 3 bases between them. This CDR3 comprises 12 residues.

The V and J genes are TRBV29-1 and TRBJ2-3, with 10 positions matching TRBD1. CDR1 and CDR2 (germline): SQVTM, ANQGSEA. Germline trimming cut 7 bases from V and 5 bases from J; bases unmatched to any gene: 9. This CDR3 is built from 14 residues. CDR3 sequence (DNA): TGCAGCGGCACCGGGACAGGGGTGGTAGATACGCAGTATTTT. It yields the protein CSGTGTGVVDTQYF.

V usage is TRBV9 and J usage is TRBJ1-2; unclear D gene. V lost 4 bases to trimming and J lost 4 bases, with 11 bases between them. The CDR3 runs 13 residues. Per germline, CDR1 SGDLS and CDR2 YYNGEE. The CDR3 reads CASSPRESYGYTF. The CDR3 DNA sequence: TGTGCCAGCAGCCCGCGGGAGAGCTATGGCTACACCTTC.

The chain has TRBV7-9 and TRBJ2-1; the match to TRBD2 covers 14 bases. Germline V gene sequence: CDR1 SEHNR, CDR2 FQNEAQ (reference sequence). This CDR3 has 18 amino acids. Losses at the gene ends were 3 bases for V and 6 bases for J; bases not matched to a gene: 10. The CDR3 loop is CASSLENLGLAGGNEQFF. The CDR3 region has the DNA TGTGCCAGCAGCTTGGAAAACTTAGGACTAGCGGGAGGCAATGAGCAGTTCTTC.

The CDR3 nucleotides read TGTGCTAGTGGTTTGCTCCGGACAGGGTATTCCTTCGGGGAGCTGTTTTTT. Its protein product is CASGLLRTGYSFGELFF. This chain links TRBV12-5 with TRBJ2-2; TRBD1 matches at 8 bases. The J segment lost 7 bases and the V segment lost 2 bases, leaving 12 bases of the junction unmatched. The CDR3 covers 17 residues. Germline values: CDR1 LGHNT, CDR2 FRNRAP.

The gene calls are TRBV7-2 and TRBJ1-3, with D uncertain. From germline, CDR1 is SGHTA and CDR2 FQGNSA. V was trimmed by 5 bases and J by 5 bases, leaving 25 bases between them. This CDR3 spans 18 amino acids. DNA of the CDR3: TGTGCCAGCAGCCCAACCAGCCTATCAGGTCAAGGACGAAACACCATATATTTT. It specifies CASSPTSLSGQGRNTIYF.

The chain employs TRBV25-1 and TRBJ1-4; D may be TRBD1 (5 bases). Germline CDR1 is MGHDK and CDR2 is SYGVNS. Trimming stripped 7 bases from V and 0 bases from J, with 15 bases between. The length of the CDR3 is 16 residues. The CDR3 DNA reads TGTGCCAGCACTCCGGGGGGAAGCTCAACTAATGAAAAACTGTTTTTT. This sequence encodes CASTPGGSSTNEKLFF.

This chain joins TRBV9 and TRBJ2-7, with D possibly TRBD2 on 5 matching bases. The CDR3 covers 13 residues. V was pared by 6 bases and J by 0 bases, with 10 bases between. Germline values: CDR1 SGDLS, CDR2 YYNGEE. DNA for the CDR3: TGTGCCAGCACCGACCGGGACTCCTACGAGCAGTACGTC. Protein sequence: CASTDRDSYEQYV.

The genes are TRBV29-1 and TRBJ2-1; no clear D gene. The germline V gene encodes CDR1 SQVTM and CDR2 ANQGSEA. The length of the CDR3 is 15 residues. With 7 bases removed from V and 0 bases from J, the gap between germline ends came to 16 bases. CDR3 nucleotide sequence: TGCAGCGCTGACCGGCTACCTACCTCCTACAATGAGCAGTTCTTC. Protein: CSADRLPTSYNEQFF.

This chain connects TRBV4-1 to TRBJ1-5, with D unresolved. CDR1 and CDR2 (germline): MGHRA, YSYEKL. This CDR3 contains 17 residues. Trimming pared 3 bases from V and 0 bases from J, leaving 15 bases between. CDR3 nucleotide sequence: TGCGCCAGCAGCCATCTTGGGGAGGGATATAGCAATCAGCCCCAGCATTTT. This gives the protein CASSHLGEGYSNQPQHF.

The chain joins TRBV4-2 to TRBJ2-1; TRBD2 aligns across 8 bases. Per germline, CDR1 LGHNA and CDR2 YNFKEQ. V trimming: 4 bases; J trimming: 4 bases; junction bases outside the gene matches: 9. The CDR3 sequence is 16 residues long. CDR3 DNA sequence: TGTGCCAGCAGCCGCGCGGGAGGCGGGGGGTACAATGAGCAGTTCTTC. Translated: CASSRAGGGGYNEQFF.

This clonotype was seen a single time. The V gene is TRBV12-3 or TRBV12-4, the J gene TRBJ1-2; D is ambiguous. Trimming cost V 5 bases and J 5 bases, with 15 bases left between them. The CDR3 spans 14 residues. The CDR3 bases are TGTGCCAGCAGTCCCAGTCCCACCTGGTATGGCTACACCTTC. This gives the protein CASSPSPTWYGYTF.

This chain connects TRBV25-1 to TRBJ1-1, with D perhaps TRBD1 (5 bases). The CDR3 is 12 residues long. Germline lookup yields CDR1 MGHDK and CDR2 SYGVNS. V gave up 9 bases and J gave up 5 bases, with 13 bases separating them. The CDR3 sequence is CASRGIGTEAFF. CDR3 coding DNA: TGTGCCAGTAGGGGTATAGGGACTGAAGCTTTCTTT.

The chain combines TRBV2 with TRBJ1-4, with a weak D call TRBD1 (6 bases). V was cut by 4 bases and J by 6 bases, with 12 bases left in between. This CDR3 region has 14 residues. Per germline, CDR1 SNHLY and CDR2 FYNNEI. The CDR3, as DNA: TGTGCCAGCAGTGCAGGGGAGGGGCATGAAAAACTGTTTTTT. Encoded protein: CASSAGEGHEKLFF.

The chain's CDR3 is CASSLALLTGRIDEQYF. CDR3 in DNA: TGCGCCAGCAGCTTGGCCCTCTTGACAGGGAGAATTGACGAGCAGTACTTC. The J gene is TRBJ2-7, the V gene TRBV5-1; 7 bases fit TRBD1. J gave up 5 bases and V 0 bases, and 14 bases lay outside the gene matches. The CDR3 extends over 17 amino acids. Germline CDR1 SGHRS, CDR2 YFSETQ.

Only one count was recorded for this clonotype. This chain links TRBV20-1 with TRBJ2-5; 7 nucleotides align to TRBD1. The CDR3 is made up of 14 amino acids. Germline values: CDR1 DFQATT, CDR2 SNEGSKA (reference sequence). J lost 5 bases, V lost 6 bases, and 12 bases had no gene match. This CDR3 reads CSARPLQGRETQYF. CDR3 nucleotide sequence: TGCAGTGCCAGGCCACTACAGGGGCGGGAGACCCAGTACTTC.

This chain connects TRBV27 to TRBJ2-7; maybe TRBD2 (5 bases). V dropped 1 base and J dropped 1 base, with 17 bases sitting between them. The CDR3 sequence is 17 residues long. Looked up from germline, CDR1 is MNHEY and CDR2 is SMNVEV (reference sequence). The CDR3 DNA follows: TGTGCCAGCAGTTTATACCTCACCCCCGGAGGATCCTACGAGCAGTACTTC. Translating gives CASSLYLTPGGSYEQYF.

The gene calls are TRBV2 and TRBJ1-2; D may be TRBD1 (5 bases). CDR1 is SNHLY, CDR2 FYNNEI, per germline. The V end lost 7 bases, the J end lost 6 bases, and 6 bases lay between the germline ends. This CDR3 region has 10 residues. The CDR3 DNA follows: TGTGCCAGCACGGGGGATGGCTACACCTTC. Translation: CASTGDGYTF.

A single count supports this clonotype. This chain connects TRBV9 to TRBJ1-1; D remains ambiguous. Germline-derived CDR1 and CDR2 are SGDLS and YYNGEE. V was pared by 4 bases and J by 3 bases, with 13 bases between. The CDR3 is made up of 14 amino acids. The CDR3 region has the DNA TGTGCCAGCAGCCCAGCGGGGAGGGACACTGAAGCTTTCTTT. This encodes CASSPAGRDTEAFF.

The CDR3, as DNA: TGTGCCAGCAGCGTAGACGGGGTTCGAGAAAAACTGTTTTTT. Its protein product is CASSVDGVREKLFF. The chain couples TRBV9 to TRBJ1-4; D not resolved. Trimming shortened V by 0 bases and J by 8 bases, and 11 bases separated the two germline ends. This CDR3 is built from 14 residues. Germline CDR1 SGDLS, CDR2 YYNGEE.

This sequence joins TRBV24-1 and TRBJ1-2; 7 bases are a match to TRBD1. The CDR3 contains 15 residues. The V segment lost 1 base and the J segment 3 bases; nucleotides outside the gene matches: 4. Per germline, CDR1 KGHDR and CDR2 SFDVKD. The CDR3 region is CATSDFRQGDYGYTF. DNA for the CDR3: TGTGCCACCAGTGATTTTCGACAGGGTGACTATGGCTACACCTTC.